This TCR beta chain was recovered during a study of blood T cell repertoires in COVID-19. How the authors handled the data: The authors estimated nucleated cell counts from reference gene primer amplification. The protocol was immunoSEQ multiplex PCR, while the TCRdb copy is restricted to in-frame clones and leaves out a portion. The DNA was the basis for D and trimming; V, J and clone size are from that table. Seen here are approximately 260,000 clones, about 86% observed once, and the top ten hold under 4.5%. In germline, CDR1 is GTSNPN, CDR2 SVGIG (reference sequence). Trimming cost V 4 bases and J 0 bases; bases outside gene matches: 5. This CDR3 contains 15 residues.

Sequences were obtained from PBMCs or T cells enriched from blood (not recorded which). This sequence joins TRBV30 and TRBJ2-3; 9 nucleotides line up with TRBD2. The sequence came from a young man with acute COVID-19. The CDR3 reads CAWTPGTSSTDTQYF. The CDR3 DNA sequence: TGTGCCTGGACCCCCGGGACTAGCAGCACAGATACGCAGTATTTT.